The rows below give T cell receptor beta chains drawn from one sample of a study of blood T cell repertoires in COVID-19. The table came from immunoSEQ multiplex PCR; TCRdb's copy has only in-frame clones and leaves some out. The table shows some 350,000 clones, with about 89% occurring only once. The sequenced sample was peripheral blood. The receptors here all came from a woman under 40 with COVID-19, enrolled during active disease. Both conserved end residues are part of each CDR3. Each record gives: J gene, D gene, clone size, V gene, CDR3 DNA, CDR3 protein. A D gene is named only where the DNA matches it firmly. Some rows mark clone size as missing; the rest say once, few, many or name a class of expanded clone.

j_call: TRBJ2-5
d_call: -
clone_size: -
v_call: TRBV3-1/TRBV3-2
cdr3_nt: TGTGCCAGCAGCCAGTTATCTCAAGGGGGGACCCAGTACTTC
cdr3_aa: CASSQLSQGGTQYF

j_call: TRBJ1-5
d_call: TRBD1
clone_size: -
v_call: TRBV9
cdr3_nt: TGTGCCAGCAGCCCCGGGACAGGGGTCAATCAGCCCCAGCATTTT
cdr3_aa: CASSPGTGVNQPQHF

j_call: TRBJ2-5
d_call: TRBD2
clone_size: -
v_call: TRBV5-1
cdr3_nt: TGCGCCAGCAGCTTGGGGACTAGAACAGAGACCCAGTACTTC
cdr3_aa: CASSLGTRTETQYF

j_call: TRBJ1-1
d_call: -
clone_size: -
v_call: TRBV11-3
cdr3_nt: TGTGCCAGCAGCTTACAGGGTGCAAGGACTGAAGCTTTCTTT
cdr3_aa: CASSLQGARTEAFF

j_call: TRBJ2-5
d_call: TRBD1
clone_size: -
v_call: TRBV10-2
cdr3_nt: TGCGCCACCACGGACAGGGCCCAAGGAGAAGAGACCCAGTACTTC
cdr3_aa: CATTDRAQGEETQYF

j_call: TRBJ2-3
d_call: -
clone_size: -
v_call: TRBV13
cdr3_nt: TGTGCCAGCAGCTTAGATAAGGCGGCGGGGTCAGATACGCAGTATTTT
cdr3_aa: CASSLDKAAGSDTQYF

j_call: TRBJ2-3
d_call: -
clone_size: -
v_call: TRBV4-1
cdr3_nt: TGCGCCAGCAGCCAAGAACCGAGAGATACGCAGTATTTT
cdr3_aa: CASSQEPRDTQYF

j_call: TRBJ2-5
d_call: TRBD1
clone_size: -
v_call: TRBV4-1
cdr3_nt: TGCGCCAGCAGCCCTAGACCCGGGACAGGGGTCCAAGAGACCCAGTACTTC
cdr3_aa: CASSPRPGTGVQETQYF

j_call: TRBJ2-2
d_call: -
clone_size: -
v_call: TRBV2
cdr3_nt: TGTGCCAGCAGTCCCGGGACTTTAACCGGGGAGCTGTTTTTT
cdr3_aa: CASSPGTLTGELFF

j_call: TRBJ2-1
d_call: -
clone_size: -
v_call: TRBV11-2
cdr3_nt: TGTGCCAGCAGCTTAGATACAGGGTGGTCCTACAATGAGCAGTTCTTC
cdr3_aa: CASSLDTGWSYNEQFF

j_call: TRBJ2-5
d_call: -
clone_size: -
v_call: TRBV6-1
cdr3_nt: TGTGCCAGCAGTGAAAGGCTGTCCAGGACAGTAAGTTCCTATCAAGAGACCCAGTACTTC
cdr3_aa: CASSERLSRTVSSYQETQYF

j_call: TRBJ2-3
d_call: -
clone_size: -
v_call: TRBV9
cdr3_nt: TGTGCCAGCAGCGCCCGGATACAGGGAGTGAGCACAGATACGCAGTATTTT
cdr3_aa: CASSARIQGVSTDTQYF

j_call: TRBJ1-1
d_call: TRBD1
clone_size: -
v_call: TRBV4-3
cdr3_nt: TGCGCCAGCAGCCAAGCTGACTACCGGGACAGGGACACTGAAGCTTTCTTT
cdr3_aa: CASSQADYRDRDTEAFF

j_call: TRBJ2-1
d_call: TRBD1
clone_size: -
v_call: TRBV11-2
cdr3_nt: TGTGCCAGCAGCCCCCGGGACAGGAGGTTTTACAATGAGCAGTTCTTC
cdr3_aa: CASSPRDRRFYNEQFF

j_call: TRBJ2-1
d_call: TRBD2
clone_size: -
v_call: TRBV20-1
cdr3_nt: TGCAGTGCTAGTTCTAGCGGGGGGGCCTACAATGAGCAGTTCTTC
cdr3_aa: CSASSSGGAYNEQFF

j_call: TRBJ1-5
d_call: TRBD1
clone_size: -
v_call: TRBV6-4
cdr3_nt: TGTGCCAGCAGTGCTCCGGACAGGGGCGCTCAGCCCCAGCATTTT
cdr3_aa: CASSAPDRGAQPQHF

j_call: TRBJ1-2
d_call: -
clone_size: -
v_call: TRBV6-5
cdr3_nt: TGTGCCACCTTTACTTTGACAGGCCTCCATGGCTACACCTTC
cdr3_aa: CATFTLTGLHGYTF

j_call: TRBJ2-7
d_call: -
clone_size: -
v_call: TRBV2
cdr3_nt: TGTGCCAGCAGGGAGGACGGGTCCTACGAGCAGTACTTC
cdr3_aa: CASREDGSYEQYF

j_call: TRBJ1-6
d_call: -
clone_size: -
v_call: TRBV4-1
cdr3_nt: TGCGCCAGCAGCCAACTGGGTGCAATAAACAGGAATTCACCCCTCCACTTT
cdr3_aa: CASSQLGAINRNSPLHF

j_call: TRBJ2-1
d_call: TRBD2
clone_size: once
v_call: TRBV6-2/TRBV6-3
cdr3_nt: TGTGCCAGCAGCTTGGGACTAGCGGAGGTAAATGAGCAGTTCTTC
cdr3_aa: CASSLGLAEVNEQFF

j_call: TRBJ2-5
d_call: TRBD1
clone_size: -
v_call: TRBV28
cdr3_nt: TGTGCCAGCAGTCTGCCCCGGACAGGAGGGACCCAGTACTTC
cdr3_aa: CASSLPRTGGTQYF

j_call: TRBJ2-1
d_call: -
clone_size: -
v_call: TRBV2
cdr3_nt: TGTGCCAGCAGACCGGGGTACAATGAGCAGTTCTTC
cdr3_aa: CASRPGYNEQFF

j_call: TRBJ2-7
d_call: TRBD2
clone_size: -
v_call: TRBV7-6
cdr3_nt: TGTGCCAGCAGCTTAGCTGTGGGGGGCAGCGGGGGGGCCTACGAGCAGTACTTC
cdr3_aa: CASSLAVGGSGGAYEQYF

j_call: TRBJ1-1
d_call: TRBD1
clone_size: few
v_call: TRBV6-2/TRBV6-3
cdr3_nt: TGTGCCAGCAGTACCCGGGACAGGGGCCCAAGGAACACTGAAGCTTTCTTT
cdr3_aa: CASSTRDRGPRNTEAFF

j_call: TRBJ1-1
d_call: -
clone_size: -
v_call: TRBV4-3
cdr3_nt: TGCGCCAGCAGCCAAGATGTGAGCGGGAACATGAACACTGAAGCTTTCTTT
cdr3_aa: CASSQDVSGNMNTEAFF

j_call: TRBJ2-2
d_call: TRBD1
clone_size: -
v_call: TRBV2
cdr3_nt: TGTGCCAGCACTGGGACAGGGAACACCGGGGAGCTGTTTTTT
cdr3_aa: CASTGTGNTGELFF

j_call: TRBJ2-2
d_call: -
clone_size: -
v_call: TRBV14
cdr3_nt: TGTGCCAGCAGCCAAGATAAATGGAGGTTCACCGGGGAGCTGTTTTTT
cdr3_aa: CASSQDKWRFTGELFF

j_call: TRBJ2-1
d_call: TRBD2
clone_size: once
v_call: TRBV7-9
cdr3_nt: TGTGCCAGCAGCCCCTTCCCGGGACTAGCCTACAATGAGCAGTTCTTC
cdr3_aa: CASSPFPGLAYNEQFF

j_call: TRBJ1-1
d_call: -
clone_size: -
v_call: TRBV5-1
cdr3_nt: TGCGCCAGCAGCGCGGGTAGGCGGGAGACTGAAGCTTTCTTT
cdr3_aa: CASSAGRRETEAFF

j_call: TRBJ2-1
d_call: -
clone_size: -
v_call: TRBV6-5
cdr3_nt: TGTGCCAGCAGCCGTACGGAGGGAAGGAGTGAGCAGTTCTTC
cdr3_aa: CASSRTEGRSEQFF

j_call: TRBJ1-1
d_call: TRBD1
clone_size: once
v_call: TRBV25-1
cdr3_nt: TGTGCCAGCAGTGACCGGGACAGGGGCACTGAAGCTTTCTTT
cdr3_aa: CASSDRDRGTEAFF

j_call: TRBJ2-5
d_call: -
clone_size: -
v_call: TRBV28
cdr3_nt: TGTGCCAGCAGTTTATACTCGGGGTTTATGGAGACCCAGTACTTC
cdr3_aa: CASSLYSGFMETQYF

j_call: TRBJ1-5
d_call: TRBD1
clone_size: -
v_call: TRBV18
cdr3_nt: TGTGCCAGCTCACCTCAGGGGGCGGCGAGCAATCAGCCCCAGCATTTT
cdr3_aa: CASSPQGAASNQPQHF

j_call: TRBJ2-5
d_call: -
clone_size: -
v_call: TRBV30
cdr3_nt: TGTGCCTGGTCAGGGGGGGAGACCCAGTACTTC
cdr3_aa: CAWSGGETQYF

j_call: TRBJ2-3
d_call: -
clone_size: once
v_call: TRBV9
cdr3_nt: TGTGCCAGCAGCGGGGGGGGCCTCACAGATACGCAGTATTTT
cdr3_aa: CASSGGGLTDTQYF

j_call: TRBJ2-7
d_call: TRBD1
clone_size: -
v_call: TRBV4-3
cdr3_nt: TGCGCCAGCAGCCGAGACAGGGGGCCCTACGAGCAGTACTTC
cdr3_aa: CASSRDRGPYEQYF

j_call: TRBJ2-1
d_call: TRBD1
clone_size: -
v_call: TRBV28
cdr3_nt: TGTGCCAGCAGGAATCAGGGGGTAGGTGAGCAGTTCTTC
cdr3_aa: CASRNQGVGEQFF

j_call: TRBJ1-2
d_call: TRBD1
clone_size: -
v_call: TRBV6-5
cdr3_nt: TGTGCCATTTTCCGCAGGGGGTTAGGCTACACCTTC
cdr3_aa: CAIFRRGLGYTF

j_call: TRBJ1-2
d_call: TRBD1
clone_size: -
v_call: TRBV7-9
cdr3_nt: TGTGCCAGCAGCGCCCCAAATGGACAGGTATTCTATGGCTACACCTTC
cdr3_aa: CASSAPNGQVFYGYTF

j_call: TRBJ2-3
d_call: -
clone_size: -
v_call: TRBV24-1
cdr3_nt: TGTGCCACCAGTGACTTCAGGGGGGAGACAGATACGCAGTATTTT
cdr3_aa: CATSDFRGETDTQYF

j_call: TRBJ2-1
d_call: -
clone_size: -
v_call: TRBV11-2
cdr3_nt: TGTGCCAGCAGCTTAGTGCCCCCGACAACTAGGATTGAGCAGTTCTTC
cdr3_aa: CASSLVPPTTRIEQFF

j_call: TRBJ2-3
d_call: TRBD2
clone_size: -
v_call: TRBV19
cdr3_nt: TGTGCCAGTAGTGCGACTAGCGGGGGGAACACAGATACGCAGTATTTT
cdr3_aa: CASSATSGGNTDTQYF

j_call: TRBJ2-2
d_call: TRBD1
clone_size: -
v_call: TRBV2
cdr3_nt: TGTGCCAGCAGGCCCGGCGGGACAGGGGGGACCGGGGAGCTGTTTTTT
cdr3_aa: CASRPGGTGGTGELFF

j_call: TRBJ2-3
d_call: TRBD1
clone_size: -
v_call: TRBV15
cdr3_nt: TGTGCCACCAGTATCCCGCGGACAGGGGAATTAGATACGCAGTATTTT
cdr3_aa: CATSIPRTGELDTQYF

j_call: TRBJ2-2
d_call: TRBD1
clone_size: -
v_call: TRBV5-1
cdr3_nt: TGCGCCAGCAGCTTGGAGGGGGCCCTGAACACCGGGGAGCTGTTTTTT
cdr3_aa: CASSLEGALNTGELFF

j_call: TRBJ1-5
d_call: TRBD1
clone_size: -
v_call: TRBV7-8
cdr3_nt: TGTGCCAGCAGCTTGGTACAGGGGTCGGGCAATCAGCCCCAGCATTTT
cdr3_aa: CASSLVQGSGNQPQHF

j_call: TRBJ2-2
d_call: TRBD2
clone_size: -
v_call: TRBV3-1/TRBV3-2
cdr3_nt: TGTGCCAGCAGCCCTAGCGGGGGGGCCGGGGAGCTGTTTTTT
cdr3_aa: CASSPSGGAGELFF

j_call: TRBJ1-3
d_call: -
clone_size: -
v_call: TRBV6-5
cdr3_nt: TGTGCCAGCAGACCCGGACAGATTGGAAACACCATATATTTT
cdr3_aa: CASRPGQIGNTIYF

j_call: TRBJ2-1
d_call: -
clone_size: -
v_call: TRBV4-2
cdr3_nt: TGTGCCAGCAGCCAAGATCGCGGTAGTCCCGGGGGATCGCAGTTCTTC
cdr3_aa: CASSQDRGSPGGSQFF

j_call: TRBJ2-1
d_call: TRBD2
clone_size: -
v_call: TRBV19
cdr3_nt: TGTGCCAGTAGTAAGACTAGCGGGGGGCGAAGGAGCTCCTACAATGAGCAGTTCTTC
cdr3_aa: CASSKTSGGRRSSYNEQFF

j_call: TRBJ1-2
d_call: -
clone_size: few
v_call: TRBV5-1
cdr3_nt: TGCGCCAGCAGCCCCTCTCGACATAACTATGGCTACACCTTC
cdr3_aa: CASSPSRHNYGYTF

j_call: TRBJ2-7
d_call: TRBD2
clone_size: -
v_call: TRBV7-2
cdr3_nt: TGTGCCAGCAGCTTAAGTGGGGCTAGCGGGTATGGCTCCTACGAGCAGTACTTC
cdr3_aa: CASSLSGASGYGSYEQYF

j_call: TRBJ1-3
d_call: TRBD1
clone_size: -
v_call: TRBV7-6
cdr3_nt: TGTGCCAGCAGCTTAGCGGGACAGGCGGCTGGAAACACCATATATTTT
cdr3_aa: CASSLAGQAAGNTIYF

j_call: TRBJ1-5
d_call: -
clone_size: -
v_call: TRBV9
cdr3_nt: TGTGCCAGCAGCCTCCGGGACTCTAATCAGCCCCAGCATTTT
cdr3_aa: CASSLRDSNQPQHF

j_call: TRBJ1-2
d_call: TRBD1
clone_size: once
v_call: TRBV28
cdr3_nt: TGTGCCAGCAGTCCAGACAGGGGCTATGGCTACACCTTC
cdr3_aa: CASSPDRGYGYTF

j_call: TRBJ2-3
d_call: TRBD2
clone_size: -
v_call: TRBV18
cdr3_nt: TGTGCCAGCTCCGGGGACTACCTCACAGATACGCAGTATTTT
cdr3_aa: CASSGDYLTDTQYF

j_call: TRBJ2-1
d_call: TRBD2
clone_size: -
v_call: TRBV19
cdr3_nt: TGTGCCAGTAGTATAGCGGCTAGCGGGAGGACTGAGCAGTTCTTC
cdr3_aa: CASSIAASGRTEQFF